The 31 T cell receptor beta chains below come from one sample, sequenced in a study of CD8 T cells in ankylosing spondylitis. Study-wide findings and caveats: Typical of ankylosing spondylitis blood, it appeared, was a TCR beta motif of roughly eight highly homologous variants.

For these receptors, no antigen is known. One entry per CDR3 protein results from TCRdb running MiXCR on the 5' RACE reads. The table includes about 800,000 distinct CDR3 sequences, roughly 10% detected once. The specimen sequenced was blood, either unsorted or a sorted T cell fraction (not recorded which). Receptor source: a male donor with ankylosing spondylitis.

This clonotype was seen a few times. This chain uses TRBV7-6 with TRBJ2-5; D perhaps matches TRBD2 (5 bases). Between the trimmed V and J ends, which lost 3 bases and 4 bases, there was a span of 12 bases. Germline values: CDR1 SGHVS, CDR2 FNYEAQ. This CDR3 is built from 14 residues. The CDR3 reads CASSFKGEVETQYF. The DNA for the CDR3 is TGTGCCAGCAGCTTCAAGGGAGAGGTAGAGACCCAGTACTTC.

This clonotype was seen more than once but under ten times. V is TRBV7-2 and J is TRBJ1-5, with 8 bases identical to TRBD1. CDR3 length equals 16 residues. V shed 5 bases, J shed 4 bases, and the junction held 10 bases outside the gene matches. Germline V gene data show CDR1 as SGHTA and CDR2 as FQGNSA. The CDR3 sequence: CASSDTGGAANQPQHF. The CDR3 bases are TGTGCCAGCAGCGATACAGGGGGGGCCGCTAATCAGCCCCAGCATTTT.

In its sample, this clonotype was seen a few times. This chain links TRBV5-1 with TRBJ1-1, with 10 bases matching TRBD1. V was pared by 4 bases and J by 7 bases, with 10 bases of the junction left unmatched. Germline V gives CDR1 SGHRS, CDR2 YFSETQ. The CDR3 runs to 15 residues. In DNA, the CDR3 is TGCGCCAGCAGCCAGACCCGGGACAGGGGAGGTGAAGCTTTCTTT. It translates to CASSQTRDRGGEAFF.

The chain uses TRBV12-3 or TRBV12-4 and TRBJ2-1; 10 positions match TRBD2. The CDR3 contains 15 residues. Trimming cost V 1 base and J 9 bases; bases outside gene matches: 6. Here the CDR3 reads CASSLVGLAGVEQFF. CDR3 nucleotide sequence: TGTGCCAGCAGTTTAGTGGGCCTAGCGGGGGTTGAGCAGTTCTTC.

This clonotype was picked up a small number of times. This chain links TRBV15 with TRBJ1-2; D is unclear. The ends were cut back, 1 base at V and 7 bases at J, with 13 bases in the middle. This CDR3 spans 14 amino acids. Germline V gene data show CDR1 as LNHNV and CDR2 as YYDKDF (reference sequence). CDR3 DNA sequence: TGTGCCACCAGCAGAGTGTTTGGTGAAGGTGGCTACACCTTC. Its protein product is CATSRVFGEGGYTF.

This clonotype came up a few times. The J gene is TRBJ2-2, the V gene TRBV27; 10 nucleotides match TRBD1. CDR3 length equals 16 residues. The germline V gene encodes CDR1 MNHEY and CDR2 SMNVEV (reference sequence). Unmatched junction bases numbered 10, after V lost 7 bases and J lost 5 bases. In DNA form, the CDR3 reads TGTGCCAGCACCCAACCCGACAGGGGGCGGACCGGGGAGCTGTTTTTT. This codes for CASTQPDRGRTGELFF.

This clonotype was counted a single time. This rearrangement joins TRBV20-1 to TRBJ1-4; D is unresolved. Trimming removed 6 bases from V and 8 bases from J, with 10 bases in between. In germline, CDR1 is DFQATT, CDR2 SNEGSKA (reference sequence). CDR3 size: 11 residues. The CDR3 DNA reads as TGCAGTGCCCTACCCGGCGAAAAACTGTTTTTT. This sequence encodes CSALPGEKLFF.

Only a few counts were recorded for this clonotype. J is TRBJ2-7 and V is TRBV10-3; D is unclear. This CDR3 has 14 amino acids. The V end was cut by 8 bases, the J end by 0 bases, with 14 bases between. Germline loops: CDR1 ENHRY, CDR2 SYGVKD. The CDR3 loop is CAIGESRSSYEQYF. CDR3 DNA: TGTGCCATCGGAGAGAGTAGAAGCTCCTACGAGCAGTACTTC.

This chain connects TRBV5-1 to TRBJ2-5; possibly TRBD1 for D (6 bases). Germline values: CDR1 SGHRS, CDR2 YFSETQ. The V end was cut by 4 bases, the J end by 2 bases, with 12 bases between. This CDR3 region has 14 residues. CDR3 sequence reads: CASSRTVNQETQYF. CDR3 DNA sequence: TGCGCCAGCAGCCGGACAGTGAATCAAGAGACCCAGTACTTC.

This clonotype was recorded many times. This chain uses TRBV7-2 with TRBJ2-1, with 7 bases that match TRBD1. Germline V gene lookup returns CDR1 SGHTA and CDR2 FQGNSA. The V and J ends lost 5 bases and 3 bases, in that order; junction bases with no gene match: 10. This CDR3 contains 16 residues. DNA for the CDR3: TGTGCCAGCAGCCCTAGACAGGGCCTTAACTACAATGAGCAGTTCTTC. Amino acids: CASSPRQGLNYNEQFF.

This clonotype was observed many times. V is TRBV12-3 or TRBV12-4 and J is TRBJ1-2, with D hard to call. Trimming cost V 4 bases and J 0 bases, with 6 bases left between them. The CDR3 has 13 residues. The CDR3 region is CASSSTANYGYTF. The CDR3 coding sequence is TGTGCCAGCAGTTCGACGGCTAACTATGGCTACACCTTC.

The chain carries TRBV28 and TRBJ2-7, with D maybe TRBD2 (6 bases). CDR3 length: 13 residues. Trimming pared 6 bases from V and 3 bases from J, leaving 12 bases between. CDR1 is MDHEN and CDR2 is SYDVKM in the germline V gene. CDR3 bases: TGTGCCAGCAGACCCGGGAGCCGCTACGAGCAGTACTTC. This translates into CASRPGSRYEQYF.

This clonotype was counted a few times. The chain couples TRBV10-3 to TRBJ2-2; D call uncertain. Germline loops: CDR1 ENHRY, CDR2 SYGVKD. CDR3 length: 13 residues. The V end was cut by 4 bases, the J end by 2 bases, with 5 bases between. This CDR3 reads CAISVSNTGELFF. As DNA, the CDR3 is TGTGCCATCAGTGTAAGCAACACCGGGGAGCTGTTTTTT.

The J gene is TRBJ2-1, the V gene TRBV2, with D possibly TRBD1 on 6 matching bases. CDR1 and CDR2 (germline): SNHLY, FYNNEI. Trimming took 8 bases from V and 5 from J, leaving 16 bases between them. The CDR3 loop spans 14 amino acids. CDR3 protein: CASHRGQSNNEQFF. The DNA for the CDR3 is TGTGCCAGCCATCGAGGACAGAGTAACAATGAGCAGTTCTTC.

The CDR3 reads CASRPFTGSPGETQYF. Here the CDR3 DNA reads TGTGCCAGCAGACCTTTTACCGGGTCCCCAGGAGAGACCCAGTACTTC. The chain joins TRBV6-2 or TRBV6-3 to TRBJ2-5; unclear D gene. V was trimmed by 6 bases and J by 4 bases, leaving 21 bases between them. The CDR3 has 16 amino acids. Germline V lookup: CDR1 MNHEY, CDR2 SVGEGT.

In DNA, the CDR3 is TGTGCCAGCAGCGTATCCTTCGGGGGCCCCCTCCACTTT. Its protein product is CASSVSFGGPLHF. J is TRBJ1-6 and V is TRBV9, with D possibly being TRBD1 (6 bases). Germline values: CDR1 SGDLS, CDR2 YYNGEE. The CDR3 spans 13 residues. Deletions cut 1 base from V and 13 bases from J, with 12 bases between.

This clonotype has a count of ten or more. The chain recombines TRBV7-2 with TRBJ2-1, with 7 bases aligning to TRBD2. V dropped 1 base and J dropped 7; count of bases not matched to a gene: 7. The CDR3 runs 15 residues. The germline gives CDR1 SGHTA, CDR2 FQGNSA. The CDR3 DNA is TGTGCCAGCAGCTTAGATCGGCGGGAGTGGAATGAGCAGTTCTTC. Its protein product is CASSLDRREWNEQFF.

This clonotype came up many times. The chain joins TRBV21-1 to TRBJ2-3; the DNA was not used to check the table's D call, TRBD1. TRBV21-1 is shown as a pseudogene. CDR3 length: 15 residues. The CDR3 DNA reads TGTGCCAGCAGCGCCTCGGACAGTCGCACAGATACGCAGTATTTT. This encodes CASSASDSRTDTQYF.

This clonotype was observed many times. This chain uses TRBV29-1 with TRBJ1-1; D is unclear. Germline V gene lookup returns CDR1 SQVTM and CDR2 ANQGSEA. This CDR3 is 10 amino acids long. The V and J ends lost 7 bases and 2 bases respectively, with 5 bases between them. CDR3 in amino acids: CSAHNTEAFF. DNA of the CDR3: TGCAGCGCACATAACACTGAAGCTTTCTTT.

V is TRBV6-2 or TRBV6-3 and J is TRBJ2-7, with 7 nucleotides matching TRBD2. The CDR3 runs 16 residues. Germline V lookup: CDR1 MNHEY, CDR2 SVGEGT. With V trimmed by 1 base and J by 3 bases, 9 bases remained unmatched. For the CDR3, the DNA is TGTGCCAGCAGTTACTGGTTTGCGGGAGAGGGCTACGAGCAGTACTTC. Translated: CASSYWFAGEGYEQYF.

This clonotype was recorded at least ten times. This CDR3 is CASSFGTNTEAFF. The DNA for the CDR3 is TGTGCCAGCAGTTTTGGGACGAACACTGAAGCTTTCTTT. The rearrangement joins TRBV12-3 or TRBV12-4 to TRBJ1-1, with a possible D match to TRBD1 (5 bases). V was cut by 3 bases and J by 1 base, with 6 bases left in between. This CDR3 has 13 residues.

This clonotype was found many times. This chain connects TRBV5-1 to TRBJ2-2; D may be TRBD2 (5 bases). CDR3 size: 15 residues. Trimming stripped 0 bases from V and 1 base from J, with 7 bases between. The germline gives CDR1 SGHRS, CDR2 YFSETQ. The CDR3 reads CASSLARGNTGELFF. Here the CDR3 DNA reads TGCGCCAGCAGCTTGGCCCGGGGGAACACCGGGGAGCTGTTTTTT.

Worth noting for this clonotype: With a much larger clone just one base away, this may be a read error. The chain uses TRBV12-3 or TRBV12-4 and TRBJ1-5; D unclear. The CDR3 extends over 12 amino acids. Deletions cut 6 bases from V and 0 bases from J, with 3 bases between. DNA for the CDR3: TGTGCCAGCAGATATAGCAATCAGCCCCAGCATTTT. Its translation is CASRYSNQPQHF.

The V gene is TRBV4-2, the J gene TRBJ1-1, with D tentatively TRBD1 (6 bases). This CDR3 comprises 15 residues. V lost 0 bases to trimming and J lost 2 bases, with 10 bases between them. Germline V gene sequence: CDR1 LGHNA, CDR2 YNFKEQ. As DNA, the CDR3 is TGTGCCAGCAGCCAAGAAGAGACAGGCAACACTGAAGCTTTCTTT. It specifies CASSQEETGNTEAFF.

As regards this clonotype: A clone one base away is much larger, so this may be a read error. The rearrangement uses TRBV29-1 and TRBJ1-1; D call uncertain. The germline gives CDR1 SQVTM, CDR2 ANQGSEA. The CDR3 runs 12 residues. Trimming stripped 3 bases from V and 5 bases from J, with 10 bases between. CDR3 sequence: CSVDGKGTEAFF. CDR3 nucleotides: TGCAGCGTTGACGGGAAAGGGACTGAAGCTTTCTTT.

This clonotype was seen only a few times. This chain connects TRBV29-1 to TRBJ1-1; D gene uncertain. CDR3 length: 13 amino acids. Between the trimmed V and J ends, which lost 6 bases and 1 base, there was a span of 12 bases. Germline V gives CDR1 SQVTM, CDR2 ANQGSEA. The CDR3 DNA follows: TGCAGCGTCGCCGAGGTGGGGAACACTGAAGCTTTCTTT. Translation gives CSVAEVGNTEAFF. The full variable domain, rest sourced from reference TRBV29-1 and TRBJ1-1, is SAVISQKPSRDICQRGTSLTIQCQVDSQVTMMFWYRQQPGQSLTLIATANQGSEATYESGFVIDKFPISRPNLTFSTLTVSNMSPEDSSIYLCSVAEVGNTEAFFGQGTRLTVV.

This clonotype was seen more than once but under ten times. The rearrangement links TRBV11-2 to TRBJ1-1; D is undetermined. This CDR3 is built from 13 residues. The germline gives CDR1 SGHAT, CDR2 FQNNGV. V was trimmed by 5 bases and J by 0 bases, leaving 7 bases between them. In DNA form, the CDR3 reads TGTGCCAGCAGCCCGCACCTGAACACTGAAGCTTTCTTT. Translating it yields CASSPHLNTEAFF. Variable domain in full (rest from reference TRBV11-2 and TRBJ1-1): EAGVAQSPRYKIIEKRQSVAFWCNPISGHATLYWYQQILGQGPKLLIQFQNNGVVDDSQLPKDRFSAERLKGVDSTLKIQPAKLEDSAVYLCASSPHLNTEAFFGQGTRLTVV.

In this sample, this clonotype turned up many times. CDR3: CASSLRGQSTDTQYF. The CDR3 coding sequence is TGTGCCAGCAGCCTCAGGGGGCAGAGCACAGATACGCAGTATTTT. The J gene is TRBJ2-3, the V gene TRBV11-2; 8 bases are shared with TRBD1. The CDR3 runs 15 residues. From germline, CDR1 is SGHAT and CDR2 FQNNGV. V trimming: 5 bases; J trimming: 0 bases; junction bases outside the gene matches: 4.

This clonotype has just a few counts. The chain carries TRBV27 and TRBJ2-7; TRBD2 agrees at 12 bases. From germline, CDR1 is MNHEY and CDR2 SMNVEV (reference sequence). The CDR3 is 15 amino acids. J gave up 4 bases and V 2 bases, and 3 bases lay outside the gene matches. The CDR3 reads CASSLLAGGFYEQYF. Here the CDR3 DNA reads TGTGCCAGCAGTTTACTAGCGGGAGGGTTTTACGAGCAGTACTTC.

This clonotype was counted many times. The chain uses TRBV12-3 or TRBV12-4 and TRBJ1-4; D is ambiguous. The CDR3 totals 13 residues. V shed 2 bases and J shed 3 bases, with 4 bases lying between them. This CDR3 is CASSLRPNEKLFF. CDR3 nucleotides: TGTGCCAGCAGTTTAAGGCCTAATGAAAAACTGTTTTTT.

V gene TRBV29-1 combines with J gene TRBJ1-2, with D possibly TRBD1 on 5 matching bases. Germline assignment: CDR1 SQVTM and CDR2 ANQGSEA. V was shortened by 8 bases and J by 2 bases, with 9 bases between the two germline ends. The CDR3 is 11 amino acids. The CDR3 is CSSGGNYGYTF. The CDR3 DNA follows: TGCAGCTCCGGGGGGAACTATGGCTACACCTTC.